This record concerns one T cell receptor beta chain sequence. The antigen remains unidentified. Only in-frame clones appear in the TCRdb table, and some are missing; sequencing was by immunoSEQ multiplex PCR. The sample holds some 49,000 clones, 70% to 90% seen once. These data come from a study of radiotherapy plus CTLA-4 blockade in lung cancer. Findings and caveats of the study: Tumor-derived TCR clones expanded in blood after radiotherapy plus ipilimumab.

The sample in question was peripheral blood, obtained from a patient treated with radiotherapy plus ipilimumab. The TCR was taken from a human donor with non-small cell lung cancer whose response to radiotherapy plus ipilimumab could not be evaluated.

Here the CDR3 reads CASSLYRENIQYF. CDR3 sequence (DNA): TGTGCCAGCAGCTTATACAGAGAAAACATTCAGTACTTC. The V gene is TRBV7-2, the J gene TRBJ2-4; D is unclear. The germline V gene has CDR1 SGHTA and CDR2 FQGNSA. CDR3 length: 13 residues. V was pared by 2 bases and J by 5 bases, with 7 bases between.